This is a list of T cell receptor beta chains from one sample in a study of cytomegalovirus exposure and HLA in healthy donors. The protocol was immunoSEQ multiplex PCR, while the TCRdb copy is restricted to in-frame clones and leaves out a portion. In the table there are 140,000 or so clones, 80% to 90% of which are singletons. The sequenced sample was PBMCs. These TCRs come from a woman aged 40 to 50 in good health and CMV-seropositive. The CDR3 runs from the conserved cysteine through the conserved F or W. A D gene is named only where the DNA matches it firmly. Clone size, where shown, is once, few, many, or a class for clones that have expanded.

- | TRBJ2-1 | TRBV5-4 | TRBD2 | CASSSTGTSDNEQFF | TGTGCCAGCAGCTCGACCGGGACTAGCGACAATGAGCAGTTCTTC
once | TRBJ1-2 | TRBV5-4 | - | CASSQDRVKRLYGYTF | TGTGCCAGCAGCCAAGATCGGGTTAAGAGGCTCTATGGCTACACCTTC
- | TRBJ1-2 | TRBV28 | TRBD1 | CASSLSGLRTGNGYTF | TGTGCCAGCAGTTTATCGGGTTTAAGGACAGGGAATGGCTACACCTTC
once | TRBJ2-3 | TRBV7-6 | TRBD2 | CASSLNGEGRVGTDTQYF | TGTGCCAGCAGCTTAAACGGGGAGGGGCGGGTGGGCACAGATACGCAGTATTTT
once | TRBJ2-1 | TRBV27 | - | CASSSAAGSYNEQFF | TGTGCCAGCAGTTCCGCGGCGGGGTCCTACAATGAGCAGTTCTTC
few | TRBJ1-1 | TRBV6-5 | TRBD1 | CASRTGGENTEAFF | TGTGCCAGCAGGACAGGGGGCGAGAACACTGAAGCTTTCTTT
- | TRBJ2-2 | TRBV5-1 | TRBD1 | CASSKDRAYTGELFF | TGCGCCAGTTCTAAGGACAGGGCCTACACCGGGGAGCTGTTTTTT
- | TRBJ1-1 | TRBV4-2 | TRBD1 | CASSQLWGTGGEEGGAFF | TGTGCCAGCAGCCAACTCTGGGGGACAGGGGGCGAAGAAGGAGGAGCTTTCTTT
few | TRBJ2-1 | TRBV25-1 | TRBD1 | CASSEGQGSYNEQFF | TGTGCCAGCAGTGAAGGACAGGGCTCCTACAATGAGCAGTTCTTC
- | TRBJ1-4 | TRBV5-4 | TRBD1 | CASSPGDRINEKLFF | TGTGCCAGCAGTCCGGGGGACAGGATAAATGAAAAACTGTTTTTT
- | TRBJ2-3 | TRBV5-1 | TRBD2 | CASSPGLAGGPQHAQDTQYF | TGCGCCAGCAGCCCAGGACTAGCGGGGGGGCCACAGCACGCACAAGATACGCAGTATTTT
few | TRBJ2-7 | TRBV18 | TRBD2 | CASSPGTSGAAPYEQYF | TGTGCCAGCTCACCCGGGACTAGCGGGGCCGCCCCCTACGAGCAGTACTTC
- | TRBJ2-7 | TRBV28 | - | CASSLSPSPLEQYF | TGTGCCAGCAGTTTAAGCCCTAGTCCCCTGGAGCAGTACTTC
- | TRBJ2-3 | TRBV5-4 | - | CASSYSTDTQYF | TGTGCCAGCAGTTATAGCACAGATACGCAGTATTTT